These T cell receptor beta chains were read from a single sample in a study of T-cell reconstitution after alpha-beta-depleted transplantation in children. MiXCR, run by TCRdb on the PCR reads, gives a single entry per CDR3 protein. The sample has some 300,000 distinct CDR3 sequences, over 9.5% seen once; the top ten hold around 7.6%. Sequencing used PBMCs, obtained before TCRalphabeta/CD19-depleted stem cell transplant. These receptors originate from a boy younger than two with acute myeloid leukemia, due to receive a stem cell transplant. Both conserved end residues are part of each CDR3. The D gene is left open where the match is weak. Only some rows state a clone size, as once, few, many or a class for expanded clones.

v_gene	d_gene	j_gene	abundance	CDR3nt	CDR3aa
TRBV4-1	TRBD2	TRBJ2-7	NA	TGCGCCAGCAGCCAAGAGTCAAACAGACGGACTAGCTACGAGCAGTACTTC	CASSQESNRRTSYEQYF
TRBV6-1	NA	TRBJ1-1	NA	TGTGCCAGCAGGAGGACTGTGGACACTGAAGCTTTCTTT	CASRRTVDTEAFF
TRBV3-1	NA	TRBJ1-1	few	TGTGCCAGCAGCCAAGTAGCAGGTGTCTCCCAAGCTTTCTTT	CASSQVAGVSQAFF
TRBV12-3/TRBV12-4	TRBD1	TRBJ2-4	many	TGTGCCAGCAGTCCATTCCGGGACAGGGAAAACATTCAGTACTTC	CASSPFRDRENIQYF
TRBV28	NA	TRBJ1-2	few	TGTGCCAGCAGTTCCCTCGGGTTCTCCTATGGCTACACCTTC	CASSSLGFSYGYTF
TRBV28	NA	TRBJ2-5	few	TGTGCCAGCAGAAAGGAGGGGGCGGGAAGAGTGACCCAGTACTTC	CASRKEGAGRVTQYF
TRBV20-1	NA	TRBJ1-3	few	TGCAGTGCTAGCATGGGGGCGCAGGGAAACACCATATATTTT	CSASMGAQGNTIYF
TRBV28	TRBD2	TRBJ2-7	NA	TGTGCCAGCAGCCGGGGGGGAACCAGCTCCTACGAGCAGTACTTC	CASSRGGTSSYEQYF
TRBV29-1	TRBD2	TRBJ2-3	many	TGCAGCGTTGAAGGGGCTAGCGGGAGTGCAGATACGCAGTATTTT	CSVEGASGSADTQYF
TRBV3-1	NA	TRBJ1-2	few	TGTGCCAGCAGCCAAGATATGGCCAGGGCTTATGGCTACACCTTC	CASSQDMARAYGYTF
TRBV9	TRBD1	TRBJ2-2	many	TGTGCCAGCAGCGTAAACAAACAGGGGGCCACCGGGGAGCTGTTTTTT	CASSVNKQGATGELFF
TRBV12-5	NA	TRBJ2-2	many	TGTGCTAGTGGCCCCGGTTCGAACACCGGGGAGCTGTTTTTT	CASGPGSNTGELFF